Presented here are 24 T cell receptor beta chains from one specimen sequenced in a study of blood T cell repertoires in COVID-19. The data were produced by immunoSEQ multiplex PCR, yet TCRdb's version contains in-frame clones alone and is incomplete. The data hold around 300,000 clones, with approximately 88% observed a single time. Sequencing was done on a sample of PBMCs or T cells enriched from blood (not recorded which). Source of these receptors: a woman aged 40 to 50 who had recovered from COVID-19.

With respect to this clone: At one end the junction does not follow the germline gene, possibly because of a read error. This chain links TRBV7-7 with TRBJ1-2; TRBD1 agrees at 9 bases. The CDR3 consists of 19 residues. Germline CDR1 is SSHAT and CDR2 is FNYEAQ (reference sequence). This CDR3 is CASSLGIRDRALSVYGYTF. The CDR3 DNA reads as TGTGCTAGCAGCTTGGGAATTAGGGACAGGGCCCTGTCGGTCTATGGCTACACCTTC.

This chain uses TRBV11-2 with TRBJ2-2; D possibly corresponds to TRBD1 (6 bases). This CDR3 comprises 14 residues. CDR1 is SGHAT, CDR2 FQNNGV, per germline. V was pared by 6 bases and J by 3 bases, with 11 bases between. Here the CDR3 DNA reads TGTGCCAGCAGAAGACAGGAGCACACCGGGGAGCTGTTTTTT. Translated: CASRRQEHTGELFF.

This clone was seen once. The chain has TRBV3-1 (or the pseudogene TRBV3-2) and TRBJ2-7, with 10 bases identical to TRBD1. Germline assignment: CDR1 LGHDT and CDR2 YNNKEL (reference sequence). The V and J ends lost 1 base and 3 bases, in that order; junction bases with no gene match: 9. This CDR3 contains 17 residues. The DNA of the CDR3 is TGTGCCAGCAGCCAAGGGGGACGACAGGGGGCTAGCTACGAGCAGTACTTC. Its protein is CASSQGGRQGASYEQYF.

CDR3 loop: CASTERTSGENSYEQYF. The CDR3 nucleotides read TGTGCCAGCACCGAGAGGACTAGCGGTGAGAACTCCTACGAGCAGTACTTC. This chain uses TRBV14 with TRBJ2-7; 10 bases are a match to TRBD2. Per germline, CDR1 SGHDN and CDR2 FVKESK. The CDR3 has 17 amino acids. With V trimmed by 7 bases and J by 0 bases, 12 bases remained unmatched.

Comment on this clone: This same CDR3 is encoded by further DNA sequences in the sample. This sequence joins TRBV30 and TRBJ2-1; the match to TRBD2 covers 9 bases. V lost 1 base and J lost 0; bases outside the gene matches: 1. The germline V gene has CDR1 GTSNPN and CDR2 SVGIG (reference sequence). CDR3 length: 15 residues. The CDR3 sequence is CAWSGAGGSYNEQFF. The CDR3 coding sequence is TGTGCCTGGAGTGGAGCGGGGGGCTCCTACAATGAGCAGTTCTTC.

CDR3 amino acids: CASSRPVGSSGANVLTF. In nucleotides, the CDR3 is TGTGCCAGCAGCCGACCGGTCGGGAGCTCTGGGGCCAACGTCCTGACTTTC. The J gene is TRBJ2-6, the V gene TRBV27; D perhaps matches TRBD2 (6 bases). V was clipped by 6 bases and J by 0 bases, with 15 bases between them. The CDR3 spans 17 residues. The germline gives CDR1 MNHEY, CDR2 SMNVEV (reference sequence).

This chain links TRBV3-1 (or the pseudogene TRBV3-2) with TRBJ2-1; TRBD2 matches at 11 bases. This CDR3 region has 17 residues. V was clipped by 0 bases and J by 7 bases; unmatched bases: 8. The V gene's germline CDR1 is LGHDT and CDR2 YNNKEL (reference sequence). Here the CDR3 DNA reads TGTGCCAGCAGCCAAGAACGGTCTAGCGGGGGGAGAAATGAGCAGTTCTTC. Encoded protein: CASSQERSSGGRNEQFF.

J is TRBJ1-3 and V is TRBV6-5; possible D gene TRBD1, 6 bases. Trimming cost V 2 bases and J 0 bases, with 8 bases left between them. There are 15 residues in the CDR3. In germline, CDR1 is MNHEY, CDR2 SVGAGI. The CDR3 loop reads CASSYDRPSGNTIYF. The CDR3 nucleotides read TGTGCCAGCAGTTACGACAGGCCCTCTGGAAACACCATATATTTT.

The rearrangement uses TRBV5-5 and TRBJ1-3, with D uncertain. Germline V CDR1 and CDR2: SGHKS, YYEKEE (reference sequence). The V and J ends lost 3 bases and 0 bases respectively, with 10 bases between them. The CDR3 is 15 amino acids. The CDR3 region is CASSSQIISGNTIYF. As DNA, the CDR3 is TGTGCCAGCAGCTCCCAGATTATCTCTGGAAACACCATATATTTT.

The CDR3 reads CASTPPKRDFHNEQFF. CDR3 DNA: TGTGCCAGCACCCCGCCCAAGCGGGACTTCCACAATGAGCAGTTCTTC. This chain connects TRBV28 to TRBJ2-1, with 7 bases fitting TRBD2. The V gene end was trimmed by 7 bases and the J gene end by 5 bases; junction bases not matched to a gene: 14. Looked up from germline, CDR1 is MDHEN and CDR2 is SYDVKM. The CDR3 totals 16 residues.

This sequence joins TRBV7-9 and TRBJ2-5, with 9 bases lining up with TRBD2. The CDR3 sequence is 14 residues long. CDR1 and CDR2 (germline): SEHNR, FQNEAQ (reference sequence). V shed 5 bases and J 2 bases; nucleotides not matched to a gene: 3. The DNA of the CDR3 is TGTGCCAGCAGCCCTAGCGGGGCACAAGAGACCCAGTACTTC. This encodes CASSPSGAQETQYF.

The chain is built from TRBV6-4 and TRBJ1-1; D not resolved. The CDR3 consists of 14 residues. Trimming pared 5 bases from V and 3 bases from J, leaving 13 bases between. Germline V CDR1 and CDR2: MRHNA, SNTAGT. For the CDR3, the DNA is TGTGCCAGCAGTCCTTCCTTGGCCGACACTGAAGCTTTCTTT. The encoded protein is CASSPSLADTEAFF.

V is TRBV4-1 and J is TRBJ2-5, with D unclear. Trimming took off 0 bases at V and 9 bases at J, with 14 bases between the two ends. CDR3 length: 14 amino acids. Germline V gene lookup returns CDR1 MGHRA and CDR2 YSYEKL. CDR3 bases: TGCGCCAGCAGCCAAGAGCCCCTTGGAGTAGCCCAGTACTTC. Translated: CASSQEPLGVAQYF.

This clone came up once. The chain is built from TRBV9 and TRBJ1-1, with D perhaps TRBD1 (6 bases). This CDR3 contains 14 residues. The ends were cut back, 0 bases at V and 8 bases at J, with 14 bases in the middle. CDR1 and CDR2 from the germline V gene are SGDLS and YYNGEE. The CDR3 DNA follows: TGTGCCAGCAGCGTAGATGGTCAGGGGAGAGAAGCTTTCTTT. Translating it yields CASSVDGQGREAFF.

The chain couples TRBV28 to TRBJ2-3; D is unresolved. Germline CDR1 and CDR2: MDHEN and SYDVKM. Between the trimmed V and J ends, which lost 2 bases and 2 bases, there was a span of 8 bases. The CDR3 has 14 amino acids. CDR3 amino acids: CASSLGQHTDTQYF. Here the CDR3 DNA reads TGTGCCAGCAGTTTAGGGCAGCACACAGATACGCAGTATTTT.

This sequence joins TRBV5-5 and TRBJ2-2, with D perhaps TRBD2 (6 bases). Germline V gene data show CDR1 as SGHKS and CDR2 as YYEKEE (reference sequence). Between the trimmed V and J ends, which lost 2 bases and 5 bases, there was a span of 13 bases. The length of the CDR3 is 15 residues. For the CDR3, the DNA is TGTGCCAGCAGCTTATGGGGCGGAGGGACCGGGGAGCTGTTTTTT. Its protein is CASSLWGGGTGELFF.

This chain connects TRBV28 to TRBJ1-5; 8 bases map to TRBD1. V shed 5 bases and J 1 base; nucleotides not matched to a gene: 7. The CDR3 loop spans 16 amino acids. Germline lookup yields CDR1 MDHEN and CDR2 SYDVKM. This chain's CDR3 is CASSPGGIGSNQPQHF. In DNA, the CDR3 is TGTGCCAGCAGTCCAGGGGGCATAGGAAGCAATCAGCCCCAGCATTTT.

The chain couples TRBV10-1 to TRBJ1-1; 8 positions match TRBD1. With V trimmed by 5 bases and J by 2 bases, 4 bases remained unmatched. Germline CDR1 WNHNN, CDR2 SYGVQD (reference sequence). The CDR3 sequence is 14 residues long. The CDR3 region is CASSPGGSNTEAFF. The CDR3 nucleotides read TGCGCCAGCAGTCCAGGGGGCTCAAACACTGAAGCTTTCTTT.

V usage is TRBV23-1 and J usage is TRBJ2-7; D ambiguous. TRBV23-1 qualifies as an ORF whose function is uncertain. V shed 0 bases and J shed 3 bases, with 6 bases lying between them. There are 13 residues in the CDR3. The CDR3 is CASSQSSDYEQYF. The CDR3, as DNA: TGCGCCAGCAGTCAATCGTCAGACTACGAGCAGTACTTC.

This clone appeared a few times. This sample also contains other DNA sequences that code for the same CDR3. The rearrangement uses TRBV29-1 and TRBJ1-1; no reliable D call. The ends were cut back, 4 bases at V and 2 bases at J, with 5 bases in the middle. Germline CDR1 is SQVTM and CDR2 is ANQGSEA. CDR3 size: 11 residues. The CDR3 here is CSVGQNTEAFF. CDR3 bases: TGCAGCGTTGGACAAAACACTGAAGCTTTCTTT.

The chain carries TRBV7-9 and TRBJ1-1; D is perhaps TRBD1 (5 bases). Trimming took off 4 bases at V and 4 bases at J, with 13 bases between the two ends. CDR3 length: 14 residues. The germline gives CDR1 SEHNR, CDR2 FQNEAQ (reference sequence). The CDR3 coding sequence is TGTGCCAGCAGCTCCGTTCAGGGCTCCACTGAAGCTTTCTTT. It is translated as CASSSVQGSTEAFF.

This clone was detected a few times. The rearrangement joins TRBV19 to TRBJ2-2; 8 bases are a match to TRBD1. Trimming cost V 6 bases and J 2 bases; bases outside gene matches: 5. Germline V gene sequence: CDR1 LNHDA, CDR2 SQIVND (reference sequence). The CDR3 has 15 amino acids. CDR3 loop: CASSPRGLNTGELFF. CDR3 in DNA: TGTGCCAGTAGCCCCAGGGGGCTTAACACCGGGGAGCTGTTTTTT.

This clone was seen a single time. The chain's CDR3 is CASSESPGTVYGYTF. Here the CDR3 DNA reads TGTGCCAGCAGCGAAAGTCCCGGGACAGTCTATGGCTACACCTTC. This chain connects TRBV11-2 to TRBJ1-2, with 7 positions matching TRBD1. Germline V CDR1 and CDR2: SGHAT, FQNNGV. Unmatched junction bases numbered 10, after V lost 5 bases and J lost 4 bases. The length of the CDR3 is 15 residues.

The genes are TRBV29-1 and TRBJ1-5, with a weak D call TRBD1 (5 bases). Germline CDR1 and CDR2: SQVTM and ANQGSEA. Trimming removed 4 bases at V and 7 bases at J, with 14 bases between. This CDR3 comprises 13 residues. The DNA of the CDR3 is TGCAGCGTTGGGGCAGGGTCGGAACAGCCCCAGCATTTT. Translated, it gives CSVGAGSEQPQHF.